The TCR beta chain described here comes from a study of blood T cells in healthy people across ages. A J-beta primer mix and a sample-barcoded 5' primer were used in a second PCR of roughly 7 to 12 cycles. TCRdb reprocessed the 5' RACE reads via MiXCR and lists one record per CDR3 protein. This table has 450,000 to 600,000 distinct CDR3 sequences, approximately 26% appearing once. The CDR3 spans 15 residues. The V gene's germline CDR1 is SGHAT and CDR2 FQDESV (reference sequence). Trimming pared 4 bases from V and 1 base from J, leaving 12 bases between. This sample also appeared in a second study, on T cells of mothers and their children. From that second work: Related pairs of mothers and children showed slightly higher, non-significant overlap versus unrelated pairs.

The rearrangement uses TRBV11-1 and TRBJ2-3; perhaps TRBD1 as D (6 bases). The specimen was blood. The receptor was derived from a boy younger than 10 in good health. CDR3 sequence reads: CASSSQGSRTDTQYF. CDR3 DNA: TGTGCCAGCAGCTCCCAGGGGTCGCGCACAGATACGCAGTATTTT.